This T cell receptor beta chain was captured by sequencing in a study of shared clonotypes between healthy human individuals. CD45RO-negative CD8 cells positively selected for CCR7 made up the naive population, which excluded terminally differentiated effector memory CD45RA+ cells. Adult donors, all healthy and HIV-negative, had no recent acute infections or vaccinations. This clone has just one count. Its antigen is currently unknown. Each PCR replicate from the sorted subsets contained about 200 ng DNA, which is about 30,000 T cell genomes. Generated by immunoSEQ multiplex PCR, the TCRdb table keeps only in-frame clones and is missing some. The profile covers about 2.2 million clones, with about 94% appearing a single time and over 1.5% taken by the ten largest. Whole-study results and caveats: Specimens sampled were limited to blood, with tissue repertoires likely differing.

The specimen was naive CD8+ T cells from PBMCs. The clonotype originates from a man aged 18 to 35 in good health. Some clones in this sample may be carry-over from other donors' samples.

For the CDR3, the DNA is TGTGCCATCAGTGAAGTGTCCTACGAGCAGTACTTC. It is translated as CAISEVSYEQYF. The chain recombines TRBV10-3 with TRBJ2-7; D gene uncertain. Per the germline V gene, CDR1 is ENHRY and CDR2 is SYGVKD. Trimming left V 3 bases short and J 1 base short, with 4 bases between. The CDR3 covers 12 residues.